The 9 T cell receptor beta chains listed next were all sequenced from one sample in a study of response to subunit inactivated influenza vaccine (dated by TCRdb to the late 2010s). Library preparation employed RT-PCR. The instrument was an Illumina HiSeq 2500. TCRdb handled the public reads itself, with Q25 trimming in fastp and clone calling in MiXCR, and kept productive beta chains. Every CDR3 protein is listed once, alongside the most common genes and DNA of its rows. In all, the sample holds around 470,000 distinct CDR3 sequences, and around 7.7% of those were seen once. The ten largest clones add up to 13% of the sample. This specimen consisted of PBMCs from blood, obtained around 2 years after vaccination. These receptors were obtained from a man aged 50 to 69 who received an inactivated influenza vaccine. Donor details come from another sample of the same person, matched by shared clones.

CDR3 DNA: TGTGCCAGCAGCTTACTAGCGGGAGCTCCAAATGAGCAGTTCTTC. Its protein product is CASSLLAGAPNEQFF. The rearrangement joins TRBV7-2 to TRBJ2-1; 10 positions match TRBD2. This CDR3 spans 15 amino acids. V lost 2 bases, J lost 7 bases, and 5 bases stayed unmatched. Germline V gene sequence: CDR1 SGHTA, CDR2 FQGNSA.

This chain joins TRBV12-3 or TRBV12-4 and TRBJ1-2; tentatively, D is TRBD1 (6 bases). V lost 4 bases and J lost 5, with 14 bases in between. The CDR3 loop spans 14 amino acids. This CDR3 reads CASSSAQGYYGYTF. As DNA, the CDR3 is TGTGCCAGCAGTTCCGCACAGGGCTATTATGGCTACACCTTC.

The table lists this clonotype with a few counts. The chain combines TRBV12-3 or TRBV12-4 with TRBJ2-2; D is ambiguous. The V gene lost 3 bases and the J gene lost 4 bases, with 9 bases spanning the gap. This CDR3 is 14 amino acids long. This chain's CDR3 is CASSFFDGTGELFF. CDR3 bases: TGTGCCAGCAGTTTCTTTGACGGCACCGGGGAGCTGTTTTTT.

This clonotype turned up a few times. The chain links TRBV2 to TRBJ2-2; perhaps TRBD2 as D (5 bases). Germline V gene data show CDR1 as SNHLY and CDR2 as FYNNEI. CDR3 size: 14 residues. The V end lost 5 bases, the J end lost 6 bases, and 13 bases lay between the germline ends. CDR3 loop: CASSKLEWAGELFF. The CDR3, as DNA: TGTGCCAGCAGTAAACTAGAGTGGGCCGGGGAGCTGTTTTTT.

The sample holds many counts of this clonotype. The gene calls are TRBV4-1 and TRBJ2-5, with D unresolved. Trimming pared 1 base from V and 2 bases from J, leaving 8 bases between. In germline, CDR1 is MGHRA, CDR2 YSYEKL. CDR3 size: 14 residues. CDR3 DNA: TGCGCCAGCAGCCAAGTTACGGTTCAAGAGACCCAGTACTTC. Its protein is CASSQVTVQETQYF.

The V gene is TRBV5-1, the J gene TRBJ1-6, with D possibly TRBD1 on 5 matching bases. CDR3 size: 20 residues. Looked up from germline, CDR1 is SGHRS and CDR2 is YFSETQ. With 0 bases removed from V and 6 bases from J, the gap between germline ends came to 25 bases. CDR3 residues: CASSLVGRAIIDSFNSPLHF. CDR3 coding DNA: TGCGCCAGCAGCTTGGTGGGCAGGGCGATCATTGATTCATTTAATTCACCCCTCCACTTT.

The chain is built from TRBV7-2 and TRBJ1-4, with D uncertain. The germline V and J ends were trimmed by 5 bases and 7 bases, with 14 bases remaining between them. This CDR3 has 14 residues. CDR1 is SGHTA and CDR2 is FQGNSA in the germline V gene. In DNA form, the CDR3 reads TGTGCCAGCAGCGAGAGGACGGGCCGTGAAAAACTGTTTTTT. Translated, it gives CASSERTGREKLFF. Combining the CDR3 with reference TRBV7-2 and TRBJ1-4 gives the whole variable domain GAGVSQSPSNKVTEKGKDVELRCDPISGHTALYWYRQSLGQGLEFLIYFQGNSAPDKSGLPSDRFSAERTGGSVSTLTIQRTQQEDSAVYLCASSERTGREKLFFGSGTQLSVL.

This clonotype was seen a handful of times. The chain links TRBV7-3 to TRBJ2-1; D is unresolved. V lost 5 bases and J 9 bases, leaving 17 bases between the germline ends. This CDR3 is built from 14 residues. Germline loops: CDR1 SGHTA, CDR2 FQGTGA. The chain's CDR3 is CASSPSVRTGEQFF. The CDR3 nucleotides read TGTGCCAGCAGCCCCTCGGTTCGTACGGGTGAGCAGTTCTTC.

This clonotype was observed a few times. The V call is TRBV29-1, the J call TRBJ2-7; D not certain. Germline CDR1 reads SQVTM; CDR2 reads ANQGSEA. V was clipped by 7 bases and J by 0 bases, with 10 bases between them. CDR3 size: 12 residues. The CDR3 loop reads CSATVSSYEQYF. Here the CDR3 DNA reads TGCAGCGCCACGGTGAGCTCCTACGAGCAGTACTTC.